A single sample is the source of the 16 T cell receptor beta chains below, sequenced in a study of T cells in Graves' hyperthyroidism and ophthalmopathy. Researchers amplified the TCR beta CDR3 regions from RNA transcripts. When the TCR CDR3 underwent first-round RT-PCR, the HTBI primer set was used. TCRdb ran MiXCR on the multiplex PCR reads and lists one entry per CDR3 protein. The sample holds around 110,000 distinct CDR3 sequences, 16% seen once. Sequenced sample: blood. These receptors all come from a woman between 50 and 59 years old with Graves' hyperthyroidism.

This clonotype has a count of ten or more. The V gene is TRBV20-1, the J gene TRBJ2-1; 12 bases agree with TRBD2. CDR3 length: 16 residues. The J segment lost 6 bases and the V segment lost 0 bases, leaving 6 bases of the junction unmatched. Per germline, CDR1 DFQATT and CDR2 SNEGSKA (reference sequence). CDR3 in amino acids: CSARDRTSGISNEQFF. DNA for the CDR3: TGCAGTGCTAGAGATAGGACTAGCGGGATTTCCAATGAGCAGTTCTTC.

This clonotype has a count of ten or more. The J gene is TRBJ1-1, the V gene TRBV20-1; D perhaps matches TRBD1 (6 bases). The germline V gene has CDR1 DFQATT and CDR2 SNEGSKA (reference sequence). The CDR3 has 11 residues. Trimming stripped 3 bases from V and 13 bases from J, with 15 bases between. CDR3 amino acids: CSARYGQKGFF. For the CDR3, the DNA is TGCAGTGCTAGGTATGGACAGAAAGGTTTCTTT.

This clonotype was detected many times. The gene calls are TRBV3-1 and TRBJ2-2, with D uncertain. The CDR3 spans 15 residues. Germline CDR1 reads LGHDT; CDR2 reads YNNKEL (reference sequence). The V end lost 1 base, the J end lost 0 bases, and 6 bases lay between the germline ends. CDR3 region: CASSQGWTNTGELFF. In DNA, the CDR3 is TGTGCCAGCAGCCAAGGATGGACGAACACCGGGGAGCTGTTTTTT.

The chain carries TRBV4-1 and TRBJ1-2; 10 bases map to TRBD1. The J segment lost 3 bases and the V segment lost 8 bases, leaving 0 bases of the junction unmatched. The CDR3 is 12 amino acids. CDR1 is MGHRA, CDR2 YSYEKL, per germline. The CDR3 coding sequence is TGCGCCAGCGGACAGGGGGACTATGGCTACACCTTC. It translates to CASGQGDYGYTF.

This clonotype came up many times. The rearrangement links TRBV2 to TRBJ2-1; 9 nucleotides line up with TRBD2. Germline V CDR1 and CDR2: SNHLY, FYNNEI. This CDR3 spans 15 amino acids. The J segment lost 9 bases and the V segment lost 5 bases, leaving 11 bases of the junction unmatched. In nucleotides, the CDR3 is TGTGCCAGCAGTTTTCCGGGACTAGCTCGTCTTGAGCAGTTCTTC. Translated, it gives CASSFPGLARLEQFF.

The genes are TRBV19 and TRBJ2-7; a possible D gene is TRBD2 (6 bases). The CDR3 consists of 16 residues. Germline values: CDR1 LNHDA, CDR2 SQIVND (reference sequence). The V and J ends lost 5 bases and 4 bases respectively, with 21 bases between them. In DNA, the CDR3 is TGTGCCAGTAGTTCGGGACTTCCCTCGTTTGGGTACGAGCAGTACTTC. It is translated as CASSSGLPSFGYEQYF.

This clonotype was counted ten times or more. The gene calls are TRBV20-1 and TRBJ2-4; D gene ambiguous. Germline V gene data show CDR1 as DFQATT and CDR2 as SNEGSKA (reference sequence). V dropped 5 bases and J dropped 5 bases, with 13 bases sitting between them. The CDR3 sequence is 13 residues long. CDR3 bases: TGCAGTGCTGATGGCCGAAATCAAAACATTCAGTACTTC. This translates into CSADGRNQNIQYF.

Ten or more counts support this clonotype. The CDR3 loop reads CASCQGNQPQHF. The CDR3 DNA sequence: TGTGCGAGCTGCCAGGGAAATCAGCCCCAGCATTTT. The chain couples TRBV28 to TRBJ1-5; possible D gene TRBD1, 5 bases. CDR1 is MDHEN and CDR2 is SYDVKM in the germline V gene. The CDR3 runs 12 residues. Supplemented by reference TRBV28 and TRBJ1-5, the full variable domain reads DVKVTQSSRYLVKRTGEKVFLECVQDMDHENMFWYRQDPGLGLRLIYFSYDVKMKEKGDIPEGYSVSREKKERFSLILESASTNQTSMYLCASCQGNQPQHFGDGTRLSIL.

This clonotype showed up many times. The V gene is TRBV4-1, the J gene TRBJ2-2; D might be TRBD2 (6 bases). V was clipped by 0 bases and J by 6 bases, with 17 bases between them. CDR1 is MGHRA and CDR2 is YSYEKL in the germline V gene. CDR3 size: 17 residues. CDR3 nucleotides: TGCGCCAGCAGCCAAGATCAACTAGCCGGGGCTGCCGGGGAGCTGTTTTTT. The encoded protein is CASSQDQLAGAAGELFF.

There are many counts of this clonotype. V usage is TRBV30 and J usage is TRBJ1-1; no clear D gene. CDR3 length: 13 residues. Germline CDR1 is GTSNPN and CDR2 is SVGIG (reference sequence). V was cut by 2 bases and J by 6 bases, with 13 bases left in between. The CDR3 region is CAWSLSVSAEAFF. In nucleotides, the CDR3 is TGTGCCTGGAGTCTTTCGGTGAGCGCTGAAGCTTTCTTT.

This clonotype was picked up many times. J is TRBJ2-1 and V is TRBV20-1; 8 bases match TRBD2. The CDR3 has 16 residues. Germline CDR1 DFQATT, CDR2 SNEGSKA (reference sequence). V gave up 4 bases and J gave up 7 bases; unmatched junction bases: 15. The CDR3 region is CSATPFQRGRENEQFF. CDR3 sequence (DNA): TGCAGTGCTACCCCTTTCCAGCGGGGGCGTGAGAATGAGCAGTTCTTC.

This clonotype showed up many times. This rearrangement joins TRBV19 to TRBJ1-5; D is possibly TRBD1 (5 bases). The CDR3 is made up of 15 amino acids. V lost 7 bases and J 2 bases, leaving 15 bases between the germline ends. Germline V gives CDR1 LNHDA, CDR2 SQIVND (reference sequence). The CDR3: CASMGVGGGNQPQHF. CDR3 nucleotide sequence: TGTGCCAGTATGGGTGTCGGAGGGGGCAATCAGCCCCAGCATTTT.

This clonotype has only a few counts. The chain employs TRBV20-1 and TRBJ2-2; D gene ambiguous. The CDR3 totals 15 residues. V was cut by 5 bases and J by 2 bases, with 15 bases left in between. The germline CDR1 and CDR2 sequences are DFQATT and SNEGSKA (reference sequence). CDR3 sequence: CSAGLADGNTGELFF. In DNA, the CDR3 is TGCAGTGCTGGTCTGGCCGACGGTAACACCGGGGAGCTGTTTTTT.

This clonotype occurred many times. V is TRBV7-2 and J is TRBJ2-1, with a possible D match to TRBD2 (5 bases). V was trimmed by 2 bases and J by 2 bases, leaving 10 bases between them. This CDR3 has 15 amino acids. CDR1 and CDR2 from the germline V gene are SGHTA and FQGNSA. The chain's CDR3 is CASSLSEAAYNEQFF. The CDR3 region has the DNA TGTGCCAGCAGCTTATCCGAAGCGGCCTACAATGAGCAGTTCTTC.

This clonotype came up many times. This chain joins TRBV18 and TRBJ1-1, with TRBD1 matching 11 bases. The CDR3 consists of 16 residues. The germline V gene has CDR1 KGHSH and CDR2 LQKENI. With 6 bases clipped from V and 5 bases from J, the junction kept 11 bases outside the gene matches. CDR3 region: CASSWTGGTTVTEAFF. The CDR3 DNA sequence: TGTGCCAGCTCCTGGACAGGGGGCACGACGGTGACTGAAGCTTTCTTT.

Note on this clonotype: This may be a read error, as it is one base from a much larger clone. This chain links TRBV30 with TRBJ1-2; TRBD1 matches 8 bases. Germline assignment: CDR1 GTSNPN and CDR2 SVGIG (reference sequence). The CDR3 runs to 12 residues. The CDR3: CAWAPTGGGHTF. CDR3 nucleotide sequence: TGTGCCTGGGCACCTACAGGGGGTGGCCACACCTTC.